This TCR beta chain was sequenced during a study of molecular identifiers for immune sequencing clone quantification. Study summary: The replicates split RNA from about 19,000 or 110,000 naive CD8 cells five ways and sequenced four.

The study, taken as a whole, reports: Under 1% of molecules in naive cells, but over 99% of effector molecules, belonged to clones above 20 RNA copies.

Notes on this clonotype: Its antigen is not known. One end of the junction varies from germline; a read error may be responsible.

This CDR3 has 15 amino acids. CDR1 is SGDLS, CDR2 YYNGEE, per germline. For bulk TCR libraries, previously described methods and listed TCR primers were used. One entry per CDR3 protein, called by TCRdb with MiXCR from the PCR reads. In the table there are 400,000 to 600,000 distinct CDR3 sequences, around 25% of which are singletons. A CD8+CD4-CCR7+CD45RA+ phenotype served as the sorting definition for naive CD8 T cells. The chain links TRBV9 to TRBJ2-7; 11 nucleotides line up with TRBD1. The receptor's source is a human donor in good health. Some libraries in this study had Jurkat cell RNA spiked in. Sequencing was performed on naive CD8+ T cells from blood, with Jurkat cell RNA spiked in. Noted subset: FACS-sorted CD8+CD4-CCR7+CD45RA+ naive T cells. CDR3 coding DNA: TGTGCCAGCAGCGCGGGACAGGGGGGTCGATACGAGCCGTACTTC. Encoded protein: CASSAGQGGRYEPYF.